Given below is one T cell receptor beta chain in context. Its antigen is currently unknown. Method: immunoSEQ multiplex PCR; TCRdb's copy keeps in-frame clones and lacks some. This sample yields about 15,000 clones, of which around four fifths are seen a single time; approximately 37% belongs to the top ten. The V gene's germline CDR1 is MNHEY and CDR2 SMNVEV (reference sequence). V was clipped by 6 bases and J by 0 bases; unmatched bases: 7. The CDR3 is 16 residues long. The patients all showed relapse after autologous stem cell transplantation, while their brentuximab vedotin exposure varied. This sample stems from a study of PD-1 blockade in classical Hodgkin lymphoma. Looking at the study overall: The patients were dosed with nivolumab 3 mg/kg, infused intravenously every 2 weeks.

Whole-study findings and limits: It was reported that newly diagnosed patients had less baseline TCR diversity than healthy donors. A significant rise in TCR diversity was seen by C4D1 for CD4+ cells but not for CD8+ cells.

Sequencing used peripheral blood mononuclear cells (PBMCs), obtained before the second cycle of nivolumab. V usage is TRBV27 and J usage is TRBJ2-1, with 8 positions matching TRBD2. The clonotype originates from a human donor with classical Hodgkin lymphoma. CDR3 sequence (DNA): TGTGCCAGCAGCCCCGCCGCGGGGGGCTCCTACAATGAGCAGTTCTTC. Protein: CASSPAAGGSYNEQFF.